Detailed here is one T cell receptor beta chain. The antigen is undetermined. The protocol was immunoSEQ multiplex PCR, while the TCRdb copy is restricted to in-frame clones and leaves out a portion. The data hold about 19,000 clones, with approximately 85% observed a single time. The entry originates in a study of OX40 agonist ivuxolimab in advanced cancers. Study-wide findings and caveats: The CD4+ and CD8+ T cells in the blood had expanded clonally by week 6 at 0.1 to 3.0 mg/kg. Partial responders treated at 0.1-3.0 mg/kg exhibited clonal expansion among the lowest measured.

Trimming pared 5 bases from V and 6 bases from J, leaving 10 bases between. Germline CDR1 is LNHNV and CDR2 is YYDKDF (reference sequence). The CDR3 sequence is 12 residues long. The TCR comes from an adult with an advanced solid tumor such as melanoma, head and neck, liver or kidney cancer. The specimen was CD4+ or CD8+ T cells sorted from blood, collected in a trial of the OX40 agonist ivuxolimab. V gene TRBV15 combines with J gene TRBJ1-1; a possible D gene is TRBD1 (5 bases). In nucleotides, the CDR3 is TGTGCCACCAGCTATTCGGGGGCTGAAGCTTTCTTT. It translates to CATSYSGAEAFF.